Described below is a single T cell receptor (beta chain) sequence and its context. What it binds is unknown. Trimming took 4 bases from V and 4 from J, leaving 12 bases between them. There are 13 residues in the CDR3. Germline CDR1 is SGHDT and CDR2 is YYEEEE. The entry originates in a study of beta chain features in type 1 diabetes. Study-level points and caveats: TCRB CDR3s were moderately but significantly shorter in Type 1 diabetes patients in all four CD4+ subsets.

Averaging about 120 mL, one heparinised blood draw was given by each donor. CD4+ cells of the naive, central memory, regulatory and stem cell-like memory types were sorted via CD45RO/CCR7/CD25/CD127/CD95/CD27. The authors reverse transcribed all of the isolated RNA, so sequencing captured expressed TCRB transcripts. This table comes from immunoSEQ multiplex PCR, and its TCRdb copy is limited to in-frame clones, with some not included. The sample carries about 900,000 clones, about 17% recorded once. Source material: naive CD4+ T cells from blood. V is TRBV5-6 and J is TRBJ2-7; weak D call: TRBD2 (6 bases). The receptor was derived from a woman between 18 and 29 years old in good health. For the CDR3, the DNA is TGTGCCAGCAGCATGGGACTGCTGTACGAGCAGTACTTC. This gives the protein CASSMGLLYEQYF.